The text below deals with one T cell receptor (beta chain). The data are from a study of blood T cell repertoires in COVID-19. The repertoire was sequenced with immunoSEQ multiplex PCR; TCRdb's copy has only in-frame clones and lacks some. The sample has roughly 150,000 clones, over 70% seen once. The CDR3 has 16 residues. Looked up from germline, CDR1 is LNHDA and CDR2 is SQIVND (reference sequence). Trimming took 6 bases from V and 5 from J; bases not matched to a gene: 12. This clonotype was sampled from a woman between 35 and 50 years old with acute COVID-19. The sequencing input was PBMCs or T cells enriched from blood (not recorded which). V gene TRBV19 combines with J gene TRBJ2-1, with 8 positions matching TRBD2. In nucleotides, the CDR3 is TGTGCCAGTAGCCAAGCCCCAGCGGGAGTGAACAATGAGCAGTTCTTC. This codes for CASSQAPAGVNNEQFF.